This paragraph covers one TCR beta chain sequence. The target antigen is unknown. This entry belongs to a study of a mutant IDH1 vaccine in newly diagnosed glioma. Across the whole study: Sex distribution of treated patients was about 60% male and approximately 38% female; mean age was around 40 years. Most patients had received both radiotherapy and temozolomide, the prior options being radiotherapy, temozolomide, or both.

The study, taken as a whole, reports: Changes in the top peripheral T cell clonotypes seemingly had no bearing on pseudoprogression.

This CDR3 region has 17 residues. The ends were cut back, 3 bases at V and 4 bases at J, with 20 bases in the middle. The germline V gene encodes CDR1 SGHRS and CDR2 YFSETQ. The method was immunoSEQ multiplex PCR; TCRdb's version includes in-frame clones alone and lacks a portion of them. The sample has 85,000 to 100,000 clones; around nine tenths are singletons. Time point in this sample: baseline, week 1 (first vaccination visit). The treatment was: pre-vaccination baseline after standard-of-care therapy. This rearrangement joins TRBV5-1 to TRBJ2-1; TRBD2 might be the D (7 bases). The source was PBMCs, collected from a glioma patient treated with radiotherapy, temozolomide or both. This sequence originates from a woman between 50 and 59 years old with glioma. As DNA, the CDR3 is TGCGCCAGCAGCTCGAGGGGGGGAGCCGTATTATACAATGAGCAGTTCTTC. It yields the protein CASSSRGGAVLYNEQFF.